The rows below give T cell receptor beta chains drawn from one sample of a study of radiation and T cells in renal cell carcinoma. Libraries were prepared by immunoSEQ multiplex PCR; TCRdb keeps only in-frame clonotypes and omits some of them. The sample shows over 55,000 clones, around three quarters of them seen only once. Specimen: blood, collected from a patient whose treatment included radiotherapy and nephrectomy. The receptors were gathered from a man between 60 and 70 years old with renal cell carcinoma. Both conserved end residues are trimmed from each CDR3.

CDR3aa: ASRGMDSPLH
len: 10
v_gene: TRBV19

CDR3aa: ASSTWADSGNTIY
len: 13
v_gene: TRBV19

CDR3aa: ASSIGGESTEAF
len: 12
v_gene: TRBV19

CDR3aa: ASSVGAGRDTQY
len: 12
v_gene: TRBV7-2

CDR3aa: ASRNTGANTGELF
len: 13
v_gene: TRBV19

CDR3aa: ASSLGGSPLH
len: 10
v_gene: TRBV7-2

CDR3aa: ASSVTGSNEKLF
len: 12
v_gene: TRBV9

CDR3aa: ASSTSSDTSGQPEDTQY
len: 17
v_gene: TRBV19

CDR3aa: ASSLPAGSYNEQF
len: 13
v_gene: TRBV28

CDR3aa: ASSYSGQGYNEQF
len: 13
v_gene: TRBV6-5

CDR3aa: ASSFRGQGNNEQF
len: 13
v_gene: TRBV5-5

CDR3aa: ASSFRQGVDTQY
len: 12
v_gene: TRBV5-1

CDR3aa: ASSRPLQGAGGYT
len: 13
v_gene: TRBV5-4

CDR3aa: ASIDRSTGELF
len: 11
v_gene: TRBV6-5

CDR3aa: ASSTQGQADYNEQF
len: 14
v_gene: TRBV6-4

CDR3aa: ASSIRSIDPRMAGYT
len: 15
v_gene: TRBV19

CDR3aa: ASIAGGGFSEQF
len: 12
v_gene: TRBV7-8

CDR3aa: ASSIFNQPQH
len: 10
v_gene: TRBV19

CDR3aa: ASSEHVANEQF
len: 11
v_gene: TRBV6-1

CDR3aa: ATSRDGQVNTEAF
len: 13
v_gene: TRBV15

CDR3aa: AWSVRGNDAFYYGYT
len: 15
v_gene: TRBV30

CDR3aa: ASSVGQRGQETQY
len: 13
v_gene: TRBV9

CDR3aa: ASRLLGVGDEQF
len: 12
v_gene: TRBV19